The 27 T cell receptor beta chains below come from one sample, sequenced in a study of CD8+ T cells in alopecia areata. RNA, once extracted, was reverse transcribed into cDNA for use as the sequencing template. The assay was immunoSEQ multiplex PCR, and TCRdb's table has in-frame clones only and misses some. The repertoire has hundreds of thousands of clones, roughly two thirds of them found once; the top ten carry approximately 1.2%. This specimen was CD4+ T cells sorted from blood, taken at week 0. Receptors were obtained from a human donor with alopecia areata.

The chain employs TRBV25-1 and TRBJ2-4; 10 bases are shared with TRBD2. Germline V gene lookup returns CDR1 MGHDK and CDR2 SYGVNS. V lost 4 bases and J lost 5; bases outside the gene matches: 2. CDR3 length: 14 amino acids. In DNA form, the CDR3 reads TGTGCCAGCAGTGCCGGACTAGCGGAAAACATTCAGTACTTC. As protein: CASSAGLAENIQYF.

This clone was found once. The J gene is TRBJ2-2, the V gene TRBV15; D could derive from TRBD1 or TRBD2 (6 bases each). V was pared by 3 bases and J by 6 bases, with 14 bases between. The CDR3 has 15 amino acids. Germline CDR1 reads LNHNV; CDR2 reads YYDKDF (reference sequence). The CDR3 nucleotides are TGTGCCACCAGCAGCCGATTGGGGGGCTCCGGGGAGCTGTTTTTT. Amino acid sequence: CATSSRLGGSGELFF.

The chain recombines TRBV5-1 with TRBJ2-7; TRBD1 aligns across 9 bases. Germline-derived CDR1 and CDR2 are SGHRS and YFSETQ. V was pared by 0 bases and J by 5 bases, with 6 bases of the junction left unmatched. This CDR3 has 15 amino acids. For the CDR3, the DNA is TGCGCCAGCAGCTTGGCAGGGACAGGGATCGACGAGCAGTACTTC. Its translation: CASSLAGTGIDEQYF.

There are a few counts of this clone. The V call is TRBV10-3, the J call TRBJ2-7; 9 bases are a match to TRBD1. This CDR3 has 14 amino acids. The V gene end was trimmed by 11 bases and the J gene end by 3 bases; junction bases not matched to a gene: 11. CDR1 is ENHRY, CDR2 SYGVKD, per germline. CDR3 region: CAVLSGTGIYEQYF. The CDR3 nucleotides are TGTGCCGTCCTCTCCGGGACAGGGATCTACGAGCAGTACTTC.

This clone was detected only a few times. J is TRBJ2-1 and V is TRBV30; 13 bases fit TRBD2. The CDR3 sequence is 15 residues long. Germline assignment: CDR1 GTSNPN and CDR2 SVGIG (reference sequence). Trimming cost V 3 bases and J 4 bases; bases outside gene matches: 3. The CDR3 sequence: CAWRRTSGGYNEQFF. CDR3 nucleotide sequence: TGTGCCTGGAGGAGGACTAGCGGGGGATACAATGAGCAGTTCTTC.

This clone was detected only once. DNA for the CDR3: TGTGCCAGCAGCTCAGGGTCTGGGGCCAACGTCCTGACTTTC. Its protein is CASSSGSGANVLTF. The chain joins TRBV5-6 to TRBJ2-6, with D possibly being TRBD1 (5 bases). CDR1 and CDR2 from the germline V gene are SGHDT and YYEEEE. This CDR3 has 14 amino acids. V was trimmed by 3 bases and J by 1 base, leaving 5 bases between them.

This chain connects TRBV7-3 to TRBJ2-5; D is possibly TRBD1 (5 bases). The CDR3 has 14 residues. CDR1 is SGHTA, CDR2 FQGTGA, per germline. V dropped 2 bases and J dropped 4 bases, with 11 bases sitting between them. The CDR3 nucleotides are TGTGCCAGCAGCTTATGGGCAGGGTCAGAGACCCAGTACTTC. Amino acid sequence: CASSLWAGSETQYF. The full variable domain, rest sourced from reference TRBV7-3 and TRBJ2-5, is GAGVSQTPSNKVTEKGKYVELRCDPISGHTALYWYRQSLGQGPEFLIYFQGTGAADDSGLPNDRFFAVRPEGSVSTLKIQRTERGDSAVYLCASSLWAGSETQYFGPGTRLLVL.

CDR3 nucleotide sequence: TGTGCCAGCAGCCTGGGACTTTACACAGATACGCAGTATTTT. This gives the protein CASSLGLYTDTQYF. The chain uses TRBV5-4 and TRBJ2-3; the D gene is possibly TRBD2 (6 bases). In germline, CDR1 is SGHNT, CDR2 YYREEE (reference sequence). Trimming left V 4 bases short and J 2 bases short, with 11 bases between. This CDR3 is 14 amino acids long.

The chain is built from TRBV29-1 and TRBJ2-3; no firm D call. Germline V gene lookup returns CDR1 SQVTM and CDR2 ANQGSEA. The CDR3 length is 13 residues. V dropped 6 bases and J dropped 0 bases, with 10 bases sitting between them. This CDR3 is CSVETSSTDTQYF. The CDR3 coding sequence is TGCAGCGTCGAAACCTCTAGCACAGATACGCAGTATTTT.

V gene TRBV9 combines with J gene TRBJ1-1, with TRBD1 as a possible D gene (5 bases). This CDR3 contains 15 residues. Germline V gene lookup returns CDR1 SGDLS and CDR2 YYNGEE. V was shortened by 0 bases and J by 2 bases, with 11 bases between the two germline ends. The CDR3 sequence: CASSVGEGPNTEAFF. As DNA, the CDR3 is TGTGCCAGCAGCGTAGGTGAGGGACCCAACACTGAAGCTTTCTTT. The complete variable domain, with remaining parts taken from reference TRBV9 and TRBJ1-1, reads DSGVTQTPKHLITATGQRVTLRCSPRSGDLSVYWYQQSLDQGLQFLIQYYNGEERAKGNILERFSAQQFPDLHSELNLSSLELGDSALYFCASSVGEGPNTEAFFGQGTRLTVV.

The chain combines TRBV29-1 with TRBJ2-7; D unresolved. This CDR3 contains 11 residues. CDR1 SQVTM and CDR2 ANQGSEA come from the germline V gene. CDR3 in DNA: TGCAGTGTCAAGATTGGCTACGAGCAGTACTTC. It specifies CSVKIGYEQYF.

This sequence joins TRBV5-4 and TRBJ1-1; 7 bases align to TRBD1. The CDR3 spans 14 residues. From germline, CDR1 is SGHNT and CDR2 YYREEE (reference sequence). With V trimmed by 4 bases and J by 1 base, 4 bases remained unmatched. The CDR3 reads CASSTDRKNTEAFF. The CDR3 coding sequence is TGTGCCAGCAGCACGGACAGGAAGAACACTGAAGCTTTCTTT. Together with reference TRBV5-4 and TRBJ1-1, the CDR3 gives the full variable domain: ETGVTQSPTHLIKTRGQQVTLRCSSQSGHNTVSWYQQALGQGPQFIFQYYREEENGRGNFPPRFSGLQFPNYSSELNVNALELDDSALYLCASSTDRKNTEAFFGQGTRLTVV.

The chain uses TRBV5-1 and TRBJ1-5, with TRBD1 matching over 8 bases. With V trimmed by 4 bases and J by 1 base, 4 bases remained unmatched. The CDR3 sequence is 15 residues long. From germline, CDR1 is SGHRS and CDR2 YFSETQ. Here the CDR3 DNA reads TGCGCCAGCAGCGCGCAGGGGGCCAGCAATCAGCCCCAGCATTTT. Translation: CASSAQGASNQPQHF.

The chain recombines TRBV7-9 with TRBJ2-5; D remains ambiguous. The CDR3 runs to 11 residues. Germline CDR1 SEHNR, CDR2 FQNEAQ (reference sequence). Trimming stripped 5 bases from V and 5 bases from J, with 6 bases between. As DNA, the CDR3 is TGTGCCAGCAGCCCTACTGAGACCCAGTACTTC. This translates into CASSPTETQYF.

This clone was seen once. The CDR3 DNA sequence: TGTGCCAGCAGCTTCGACTCCTATGGCTACACCTTC. This encodes CASSFDSYGYTF. V and J are TRBV7-9 and TRBJ1-2; D unresolved. CDR1 and CDR2 (germline): SEHNR, FQNEAQ (reference sequence). This CDR3 has 12 amino acids. Trimming stripped 3 bases from V and 4 bases from J, with 6 bases between.

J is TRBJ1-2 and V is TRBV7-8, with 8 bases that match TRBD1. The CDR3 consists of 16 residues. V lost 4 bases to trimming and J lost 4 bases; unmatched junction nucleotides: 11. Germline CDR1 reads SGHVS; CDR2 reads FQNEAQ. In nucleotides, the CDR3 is TGTGCCAGCAGCTCCGACAGGGGCAACCCTCGCTATGGCTACACCTTC. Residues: CASSSDRGNPRYGYTF.

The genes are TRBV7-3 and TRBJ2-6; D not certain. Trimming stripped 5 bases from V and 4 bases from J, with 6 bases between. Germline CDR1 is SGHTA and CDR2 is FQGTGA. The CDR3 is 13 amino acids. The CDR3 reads CASSPQGANVLTF. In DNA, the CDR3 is TGTGCCAGCAGCCCTCAGGGGGCCAACGTCCTGACTTTC.

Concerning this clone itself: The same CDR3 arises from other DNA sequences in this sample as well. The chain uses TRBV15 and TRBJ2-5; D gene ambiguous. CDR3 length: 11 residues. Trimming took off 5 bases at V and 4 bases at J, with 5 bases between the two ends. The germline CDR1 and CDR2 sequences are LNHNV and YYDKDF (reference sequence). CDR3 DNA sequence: TGTGCCACCAGCCGCGGAGAGACCCAGTACTTC. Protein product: CATSRGETQYF.

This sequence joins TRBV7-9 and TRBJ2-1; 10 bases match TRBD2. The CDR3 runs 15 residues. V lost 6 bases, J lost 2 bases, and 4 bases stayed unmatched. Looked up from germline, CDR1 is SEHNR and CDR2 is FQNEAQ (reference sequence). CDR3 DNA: TGTGCCAGCAGTCGTAGCGGGGGGACCTACAATGAGCAGTTCTTC. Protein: CASSRSGGTYNEQFF.

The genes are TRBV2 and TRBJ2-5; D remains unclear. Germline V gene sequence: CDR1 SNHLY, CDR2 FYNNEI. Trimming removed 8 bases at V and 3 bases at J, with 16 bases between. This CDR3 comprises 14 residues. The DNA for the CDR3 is TGTGCCAGCCTCCCCAGTAGGCCCAAAGAGACCCAGTACTTC. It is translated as CASLPSRPKETQYF.

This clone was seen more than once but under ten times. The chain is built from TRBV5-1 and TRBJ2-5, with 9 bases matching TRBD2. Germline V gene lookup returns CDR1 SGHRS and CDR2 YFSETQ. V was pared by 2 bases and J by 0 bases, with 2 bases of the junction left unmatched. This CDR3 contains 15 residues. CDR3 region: CASSFLAGNQETQYF. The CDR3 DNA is TGCGCCAGCAGCTTCCTAGCGGGGAACCAAGAGACCCAGTACTTC.

CDR3 amino acids: CAISVTDSSADTQYF. In DNA form, the CDR3 reads TGTGCCATCAGTGTGACAGATTCTAGCGCAGATACGCAGTATTTT. V is TRBV10-3 and J is TRBJ2-3, with a tentative D call TRBD2 (6 bases). The germline V gene encodes CDR1 ENHRY and CDR2 SYGVKD. The V end lost 4 bases, the J end lost 4 bases, and 15 bases lay between the germline ends. The CDR3 extends over 15 amino acids.

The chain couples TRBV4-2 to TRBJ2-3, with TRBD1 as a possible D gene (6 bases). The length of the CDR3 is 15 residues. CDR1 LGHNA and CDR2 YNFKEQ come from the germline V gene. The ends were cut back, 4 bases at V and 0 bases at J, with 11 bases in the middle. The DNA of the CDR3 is TGTGCCAGCAGCCCATACAGGGTTAGCACAGATACGCAGTATTTT. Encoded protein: CASSPYRVSTDTQYF.

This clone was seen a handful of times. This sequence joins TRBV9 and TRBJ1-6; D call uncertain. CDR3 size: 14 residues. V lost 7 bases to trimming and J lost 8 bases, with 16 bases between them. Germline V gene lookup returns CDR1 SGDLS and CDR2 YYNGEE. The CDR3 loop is CASGPSLGDSPLHF. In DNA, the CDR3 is TGTGCCAGCGGCCCGTCCCTGGGAGATTCACCCCTCCACTTT.

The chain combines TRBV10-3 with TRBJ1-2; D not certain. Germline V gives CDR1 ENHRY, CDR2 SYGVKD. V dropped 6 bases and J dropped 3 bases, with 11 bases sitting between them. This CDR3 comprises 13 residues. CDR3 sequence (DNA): TGTGCCATCAGGGGCAATAGTGACTATGGCTACACCTTC. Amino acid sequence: CAIRGNSDYGYTF.

The CDR3 region has the DNA TGTGCCAGCAGCAGGACTAGCGATTCGAATGAGCAGTTCTTC. This codes for CASSRTSDSNEQFF. The V call is TRBV5-4, the J call TRBJ2-1; 9 positions agree with TRBD2. Germline V gives CDR1 SGHNT, CDR2 YYREEE (reference sequence). This CDR3 has 14 residues. The trim removed 4 bases at V and 7 bases at J, leaving 6 bases unmatched.

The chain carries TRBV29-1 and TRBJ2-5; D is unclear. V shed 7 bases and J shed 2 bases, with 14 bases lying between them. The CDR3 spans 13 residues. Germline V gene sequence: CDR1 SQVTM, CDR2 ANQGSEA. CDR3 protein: CSASNRPQETQYF. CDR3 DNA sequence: TGCAGCGCCAGCAACCGACCACAAGAGACCCAGTACTTC.